The 8 T cell receptor beta chains given below trace back to one sample, sequenced in a study of blood T cell repertoires in COVID-19. Repertoires were generated with immunoSEQ multiplex PCR, while TCRdb's copy carries only in-frame clones and drops some. Here the sample spans about 220,000 clones, approximately 80% being singletons. Sequenced sample: PBMCs or T cells enriched from blood (not recorded which). The source of these receptors is a woman in her thirties or forties with acute COVID-19.

The rearrangement uses TRBV28 and TRBJ1-2; D gene ambiguous. The germline V gene has CDR1 MDHEN and CDR2 SYDVKM. V lost 3 bases, J lost 7 bases, and 9 bases lay in between. The CDR3 sequence is 12 residues long. CDR3 sequence (DNA): TGTGCCAGCAGTTTTACCGAGCGTGGCTACACCTTC. Translating it yields CASSFTERGYTF.

The chain couples TRBV5-1 to TRBJ2-3, with 12 bases fitting TRBD2. From germline, CDR1 is SGHRS and CDR2 YFSETQ. The CDR3 contains 16 residues. Germline trimming cut 4 bases from V and 0 bases from J; bases unmatched to any gene: 3. The CDR3 is CASSLGTSGSTDTQYF. CDR3 nucleotides: TGCGCCAGCAGCCTCGGGACTAGCGGGAGCACAGATACGCAGTATTTT.

The chain couples TRBV5-1 to TRBJ1-6, with D possibly matching TRBD1 (6 bases). The CDR3 is made up of 17 amino acids. The V end was cut by 0 bases, the J end by 6 bases, with 16 bases between. Germline values: CDR1 SGHRS, CDR2 YFSETQ. Here the CDR3 DNA reads TGCGCCAGCAGCTTGGATTATCCGGGGGGGGCTAATTCACCCCTCCACTTT. Its translation: CASSLDYPGGANSPLHF. The whole variable domain, remainder taken from reference TRBV5-1 and TRBJ1-6, is KAGVTQTPRYLIKTRGQQVTLSCSPISGHRSVSWYQQTPGQGLQFLFEYFSETQRNKGNFPGRFSGRQFSNSRSEMNVSTLELGDSALYLCASSLDYPGGANSPLHFGNGTRLTVT.

DNA of the CDR3: TGTGCCAGCAGTGACGACTCTTACAATGAGCAGTTCTTC. Translation gives CASSDDSYNEQFF. J is TRBJ2-1 and V is TRBV2, with D uncertain. The CDR3 runs 13 residues. Germline CDR1 reads SNHLY; CDR2 reads FYNNEI. V was clipped by 3 bases and J by 4 bases, with 7 bases between them.

This chain uses TRBV28 with TRBJ2-7; TRBD1 aligns across 9 bases. This CDR3 is built from 12 residues. The trim removed 8 bases at V and 7 bases at J, leaving 6 bases unmatched. The V gene's germline CDR1 is MDHEN and CDR2 SYDVKM. CDR3 bases: TGTGCCAGCCGGACAGGGGCCCATGAGCAGTACTTC. Translated: CASRTGAHEQYF.

The chain combines TRBV7-8 with TRBJ1-3; possibly TRBD1 for D (5 bases). Germline values: CDR1 SGHVS, CDR2 FQNEAQ. This CDR3 comprises 20 residues. Trimming cost V 0 bases and J 1 base, with 22 bases left between them. The DNA of the CDR3 is TGTGCCAGCAGCTTAGCGGATTTCGAAAGACAGATCGGTTCTGGAAACACCATATATTTT. Translated: CASSLADFERQIGSGNTIYF.

The chain employs TRBV2 and TRBJ1-4; D possibly corresponds to TRBD1 (5 bases). The germline gives CDR1 SNHLY, CDR2 FYNNEI. V was pared by 5 bases and J by 0 bases, with 10 bases between. The CDR3 runs to 15 residues. In nucleotides, the CDR3 is TGTGCCAGCAGTAGGCAGGGCGCAACTAATGAAAAACTGTTTTTT. It specifies CASSRQGATNEKLFF.

The CDR3 protein is CASSKITSGRETYNEQFF. In nucleotides, the CDR3 is TGTGCCAGCAGCAAAATAACTAGCGGGAGAGAGACCTACAATGAGCAGTTCTTC. The rearrangement links TRBV21-1 to TRBJ2-1; TRBD2 was called by the table and not checked on the DNA. TRBV21-1 is tagged as a pseudogene. The CDR3 runs 18 residues.